This TCR beta chain was captured in a study of cytomegalovirus exposure and HLA in healthy donors. Points from the study as a whole: A later analysis linked a missense DCLRE1C variant to TCR beta V- and J-gene trimming. As was reported, the classifier diagnosed cytomegalovirus status with high specificity and sensitivity.

Of note for this clone: What it recognizes is unknown.

Primers for the PCR totalled 60 Vbeta and 13 Jbeta. Repertoires were generated with immunoSEQ multiplex PCR, while TCRdb's copy carries only in-frame clones and drops some. The sample has some 140,000 clones, about 69% seen once; the top ten hold less than 4%. The CDR3 spans 15 residues. Looked up from germline, CDR1 is SEHNR and CDR2 is FQNEAQ (reference sequence). The V segment lost 0 bases and the J segment 8 bases; nucleotides outside the gene matches: 6. This TCR derives from a man aged 25-45 years in good health and CMV-seronegative. Sequenced: PBMCs. This chain links TRBV7-9 with TRBJ2-1, with TRBD2 matching 8 bases. CDR3: CASSLAGTRTDEQFF. For the CDR3, the DNA is TGTGCCAGCAGCTTAGCCGGGACTAGGACGGATGAGCAGTTCTTC. The complete variable domain, with remaining parts taken from reference TRBV7-9 and TRBJ2-1, reads DTGVSQNPRHKITKRGQNVTFRCDPISEHNRLYWYRQTLGQGPEFLTYFQNEAQLEKSRLLSDRFSAERPKGSFSTLEIQRTEQGDSAMYLCASSLAGTRTDEQFFGPGTRLTVL.